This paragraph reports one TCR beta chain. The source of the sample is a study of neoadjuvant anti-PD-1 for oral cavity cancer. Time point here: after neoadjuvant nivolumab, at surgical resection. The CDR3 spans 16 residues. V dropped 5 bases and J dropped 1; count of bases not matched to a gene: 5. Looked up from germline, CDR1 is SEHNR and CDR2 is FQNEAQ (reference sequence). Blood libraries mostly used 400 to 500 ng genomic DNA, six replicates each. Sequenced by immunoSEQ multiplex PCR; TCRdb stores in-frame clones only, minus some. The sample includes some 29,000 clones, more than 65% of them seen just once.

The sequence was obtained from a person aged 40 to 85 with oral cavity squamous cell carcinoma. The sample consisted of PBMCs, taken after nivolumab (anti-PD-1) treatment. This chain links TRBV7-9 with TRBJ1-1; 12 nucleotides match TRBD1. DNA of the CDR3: TGTGCCAGCAGCCCAGGGACAGGGGGCGAGAACACTGAAGCTTTCTTT. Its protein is CASSPGTGGENTEAFF.